The rows below give T cell receptor beta chains drawn from one sample of a study of neurological immune-mediated disorders. TCRdb re-analysed the 5' RACE reads in MiXCR, keeping a single row per CDR3 protein. The data contain around 69,000 distinct CDR3 sequences, roughly 10% of them singletons. Sequenced input: PBMCs. The receptors come from a man aged 25 to 40 in good health. The CDR3 runs from the conserved cysteine through the conserved F or W. Each record gives: D gene, J gene, V gene, clone size, CDR3 DNA, CDR3 protein. D genes are given only for firm matches. Clone size is shown for a subset of rows, as once, few, many or a class of expanded clone.

>-|TRBJ2-1|TRBV6-5|few
TGTGCCAGCAGTCTCCAGGGCTTTGAGCAGTTCTTC
CASSLQGFEQFF
>-|TRBJ2-1|TRBV20-1|many
TGCAGTGCTAGAGAACGGGCAAACAGACCCTACAATGAGCAGTTCTTC
CSARERANRPYNEQFF
>TRBD2|TRBJ2-3|TRBV5-1|many
TGCGCCAGCAGCTCGACATTCCTAGCGGGAGGCCCCACAGATACGCAGTATTTT
CASSSTFLAGGPTDTQYF
>-|TRBJ2-3|TRBV11-2|many
TGTGCCAGCAGCTTAGGGTTGGAGGGCAGGAATACGCAGTATTTT
CASSLGLEGRNTQYF
>-|TRBJ2-7|TRBV6-2/TRBV6-3|many
TGTGCCAGCAGTTACACCCGATCCTACGAGCAGTACTTC
CASSYTRSYEQYF
>-|TRBJ2-5|TRBV7-3|many
TGTGCCAGCAGCTTAAAGTCGGGGGACGAGACCCAGTACTTC
CASSLKSGDETQYF
>TRBD1|TRBJ1-1|TRBV7-3|many
TGTGCCAGCAGCTCGGACAGGTACACTGAAGCTTTCTTT
CASSSDRYTEAFF
>TRBD1|TRBJ2-1|TRBV5-1|many
TGCGCCAGCAGCCGGGAAGGCCGGGCCAGGGGGAATGAGCAGTTCTTC
CASSREGRARGNEQFF
>TRBD1|TRBJ2-3|TRBV4-2|many
TGTGCCAGCAGCCAAGGACAGGGAGTGCGCACAGATACGCAGTATTTT
CASSQGQGVRTDTQYF
>TRBD2|TRBJ2-2|TRBV3-1|few
TGTGCCAGCAGCCAGAGCGGGATGGACACCGGGGAGCTGTTTTTT
CASSQSGMDTGELFF
>TRBD1|TRBJ1-2|TRBV20-1|many
TGCAGTGCCCAGACAGGGGCCTGGGTTGGCTACACCTTC
CSAQTGAWVGYTF
>-|TRBJ2-1|TRBV9|many
TGTGCCAGCAGCGTCGGCGGAACCTACAATGAGCAGTTCTTC
CASSVGGTYNEQFF
>-|TRBJ2-5|TRBV24-1|-
TGTGCCACCAGTGATGCCAGGGCAGGGGGGCAAGAGACCCAGTACTTC
CATSDARAGGQETQYF
>-|TRBJ1-3|TRBV6-5|many
TGTGCCAGCAGTTACTCCTCGGTCTTAGGAAACACCATATATTTT
CASSYSSVLGNTIYF
>-|TRBJ1-3|TRBV6-1|many
TGTGCCAGCAGTGCCCAGGTTAGCTCTGGAAACACCATATATTTT
CASSAQVSSGNTIYF
>-|TRBJ1-2|TRBV11-2|many
TGTGCCAGCAGCTTAGGGTTGGACGGTCATGGCTACACCTTC
CASSLGLDGHGYTF
>-|TRBJ2-6|TRBV5-1|-
TGCGCCAGCAGCTTGGACCCCCCAGTAGGATCGACTGGGGCCAACGTCCTGACTTTC
CASSLDPPVGSTGANVLTF
>-|TRBJ2-3|TRBV20-1|many
TGCAGTGCTAGAGTCTGGTCCCCTGTCACAGATACGCAGTATTTT
CSARVWSPVTDTQYF
>-|TRBJ1-1|TRBV5-1|many
TGCGCCAGCAGCTTCAGGGGATTGGGCACTGAAGCTTTCTTT
CASSFRGLGTEAFF
>-|TRBJ1-3|TRBV5-1|many
TGCGCCAGCAGCCCCGGGGGAAGCACTGGAAACACCATATATTTT
CASSPGGSTGNTIYF
>TRBD1|TRBJ1-1|TRBV3-1|many
TGTGCCAGCAGCCCCGGGACAGGGGAAGCTGAAGCTTTCTTT
CASSPGTGEAEAFF